Presented here are 15 T cell receptor beta chains from one specimen sequenced in a study of Ad26.COV2.S vaccination and SARS-CoV-2 variants. Treatment denoted: roughly 19 received Ad26.COV2.S at low or high dose, single or two shots; several received placebo; per-sample allocation not given. Samples came from day 63 after the first vaccine or placebo injection. Repertoires were generated with immunoSEQ multiplex PCR, while TCRdb's copy carries only in-frame clones and drops some. In the table there are 380,000 or so clones, 83% of which are singletons. Sequenced here: peripheral blood, sampled in a trial of Ad26.COV2.S vaccine versus placebo. Receptor source: a person between 18 and 65 years old who received the Ad26.COV2.S COVID-19 vaccine or a placebo.

This chain links TRBV7-8 with TRBJ2-1; D ambiguous. The V and J ends lost 8 bases and 0 bases respectively, with 11 bases between them. Germline V gene sequence: CDR1 SGHVS, CDR2 FQNEAQ. There are 14 residues in the CDR3. The CDR3: CASRSQGSYNEQFF. The CDR3 DNA is TGTGCCAGCCGATCTCAAGGCTCCTACAATGAGCAGTTCTTC.

The count of this clone is one. This chain joins TRBV6-5 and TRBJ1-4, with a possible D match to TRBD1 (6 bases). Germline CDR1 MNHEY, CDR2 SVGAGI. With 7 bases removed from V and 4 bases from J, the gap between germline ends came to 10 bases. CDR3 length: 13 residues. The CDR3 is CASTGQFNEKLFF. In DNA form, the CDR3 reads TGTGCCAGCACTGGACAGTTTAATGAAAAACTGTTTTTT.

This clone has a handful of counts. The chain recombines TRBV5-1 with TRBJ2-5; possibly TRBD2 for D (5 bases). CDR3 length: 16 residues. Germline V gene sequence: CDR1 SGHRS, CDR2 YFSETQ. V lost 0 bases, J lost 3 bases, and 15 bases lay in between. The CDR3 DNA reads TGCGCCAGCAGCTTGGCCGTGGGCGACGGGGAAGAGACCCAGTACTTC. Protein: CASSLAVGDGEETQYF.

This clone was counted only a few times. V gene TRBV6-2 or TRBV6-3 combines with J gene TRBJ2-1; TRBD1 might be the D (6 bases). This CDR3 comprises 16 residues. Germline-derived CDR1 and CDR2 are MNHEY and SVGEGT. The V end lost 2 bases, the J end lost 1 base, and 12 bases lay between the germline ends. In DNA, the CDR3 is TGTGCCAGCAGTTACCCCAGGGGATGGTCCTACAATGAGCAGTTCTTC. Translating gives CASSYPRGWSYNEQFF.

The rearrangement joins TRBV15 to TRBJ1-3; perhaps TRBD1 as D (6 bases). Per germline, CDR1 LNHNV and CDR2 YYDKDF (reference sequence). V dropped 1 base and J dropped 4 bases, with 14 bases sitting between them. This CDR3 has 16 residues. The CDR3 sequence is CATSRGRGTLGNTIYF. The DNA of the CDR3 is TGTGCCACCAGCAGAGGGAGGGGGACTTTGGGAAACACCATATATTTT.

V is TRBV7-3 and J is TRBJ1-1; the D is unclear. The CDR3 runs 14 residues. V lost 4 bases and J 0 bases, leaving 9 bases between the germline ends. The germline V gene has CDR1 SGHTA and CDR2 FQGTGA. This chain's CDR3 is CASSSGPMNTEAFF. CDR3 DNA sequence: TGTGCCAGCAGCTCGGGTCCTATGAACACTGAAGCTTTCTTT. The full variable domain, completed using reference TRBV7-3 and TRBJ1-1, is GAGVSQTPSNKVTEKGKYVELRCDPISGHTALYWYRQSLGQGPEFLIYFQGTGAADDSGLPNDRFFAVRPEGSVSTLKIQRTERGDSAVYLCASSSGPMNTEAFFGQGTRLTVV.

V is TRBV30 and J is TRBJ1-1, with D maybe TRBD1 (6 bases). CDR1 is GTSNPN, CDR2 SVGIG, per germline (reference sequence). V lost 4 bases and J lost 4, with 10 bases in between. This CDR3 comprises 12 residues. The CDR3 region has the DNA TGTGCCTGGAAAAGGGGGGGCACTGAAGCTTTCTTT. This sequence encodes CAWKRGGTEAFF.

The genes are TRBV2 and TRBJ1-1, with 8 bases aligning to TRBD1. V shed 6 bases, J shed 6 bases, and the junction held 9 bases outside the gene matches. The CDR3 is 14 amino acids. Germline V gene data show CDR1 as SNHLY and CDR2 as FYNNEI. The CDR3 DNA follows: TGTGCCAGCAGCTTAGACAGGGGCGGGGCTGAAGCTTTCTTT. Translated: CASSLDRGGAEAFF.

The chain links TRBV18 to TRBJ2-5; tentatively, D is TRBD2 (6 bases). V lost 4 bases and J 5 bases, leaving 14 bases between the germline ends. Germline values: CDR1 KGHSH, CDR2 LQKENI. The CDR3 totals 14 residues. The CDR3 DNA reads TGTGCCAGCTCACACGGAGGGGTTGGGGAGACCCAGTACTTC. Translating it yields CASSHGGVGETQYF.

The CDR3 is CASSRGSNQPQHF. CDR3 DNA sequence: TGTGCCAGCAGCCGGGGCAGCAATCAGCCCCAGCATTTT. The chain uses TRBV11-3 and TRBJ1-5; tentatively, D is TRBD1 (5 bases). The germline V gene encodes CDR1 SGHNT and CDR2 YENEEA. The CDR3 length is 13 residues. V was shortened by 5 bases and J by 1 base, with 6 bases between the two germline ends.

The rearrangement uses TRBV29-1 and TRBJ1-1, with a possible D match to TRBD1 (5 bases). CDR1 SQVTM and CDR2 ANQGSEA come from the germline V gene. V lost 1 base, J lost 6 bases, and 12 bases lay in between. The CDR3 loop spans 13 amino acids. For the CDR3, the DNA is TGCAGCGTTGAAGGCAGGGCCCGGGCTGAAGCTTTCTTT. The encoded protein is CSVEGRARAEAFF.

In its sample, this clone was seen a few times. The chain joins TRBV7-8 to TRBJ2-5; the D gene could be TRBD1 or TRBD2 (5 bases each). Per germline, CDR1 SGHVS and CDR2 FQNEAQ. The CDR3 is 17 amino acids. Trimming stripped 8 bases from V and 4 bases from J, with 26 bases between. CDR3 region: CASSLTPEGTYGETQYF. In nucleotides, the CDR3 is TGTGCCAGCTCCCTAACCCCCGAAGGGACCTACGGAGAGACCCAGTACTTC.

The genes are TRBV5-1 and TRBJ2-3, with 7 positions matching TRBD2. After removal of 5 bases from V and 6 bases from J, the junction contained 15 bases not matched to a gene. The germline CDR1 and CDR2 sequences are SGHRS and YFSETQ. CDR3 length: 16 residues. Here the CDR3 DNA reads TGCGCCAGCAGGACCTTAGAGGCGGGAGTTGATGATACGCAGTATTTT. Its protein is CASRTLEAGVDDTQYF. The variable domain in full, completed from reference TRBV5-1 and TRBJ2-3, reads KAGVTQTPRYLIKTRGQQVTLSCSPISGHRSVSWYQQTPGQGLQFLFEYFSETQRNKGNFPGRFSGRQFSNSRSEMNVSTLELGDSALYLCASRTLEAGVDDTQYFGPGTRLTVL.

The chain links TRBV5-1 to TRBJ2-2; TRBD1 matches 7 bases. V lost 4 bases, J lost 5 bases, and 5 bases stayed unmatched. This CDR3 spans 14 amino acids. From germline, CDR1 is SGHRS and CDR2 YFSETQ. The CDR3 nucleotides read TGCGCCAGCAGCCCATCGACAGGGACCGGGGAGCTGTTTTTT. It codes for CASSPSTGTGELFF.

This chain joins TRBV4-2 and TRBJ2-5; 7 bases map to TRBD2. The CDR3 runs to 15 residues. Germline V gene lookup returns CDR1 LGHNA and CDR2 YNFKEQ. J gave up 7 bases and V 0 bases, and 8 bases lay outside the gene matches. CDR3 sequence: CASSQDLSGVLTQYF. CDR3 sequence (DNA): TGTGCCAGCAGCCAAGATTTGAGCGGGGTCTTGACCCAGTACTTC.